This T cell receptor beta chain was identified during a study of cytomegalovirus exposure and HLA in healthy donors. Regarding the study as a whole: In a later analysis, productive TCRs from donors in an Asian-associated ancestry cluster reportedly carried fewer N-insertions than the cohort mean. Whilst most TCR sequences proved rare, a subset of public TCRs occurred across many donors.

This clone was found once. Antigen unknown. The primer mix had 60 Vbeta and 13 Jbeta primers. In the source study's methods: Around 10 million of the 80 million or so unique TCR beta chains counted in a later analysis were shared. Sequencing was performed with immunoSEQ multiplex PCR; in TCRdb, only in-frame clones are kept and a portion is missing. The V and J calls and clone size come from that table; D and trimming were worked out from the DNA. This table holds under 250,000 clones, around 85% found once. This CDR3 comprises 14 residues. V dropped 7 bases and J dropped 7 bases, with 17 bases sitting between them. Germline CDR1 reads SGHRS; CDR2 reads YFSETQ.

This clonotype was sampled from a woman in her 50s in good health and CMV-seronegative. Sequencing used PBMCs. The chain uses TRBV5-1 and TRBJ1-4, with D perhaps matching TRBD1 (6 bases). The CDR3: CASRGQGRGEKLFF. CDR3 sequence (DNA): TGCGCCAGCCGGGGTCAGGGGCGAGGTGAAAAACTGTTTTTT.